The 13 T cell receptor beta chains below all came from one sample that was sequenced in a study of beta chain features in type 1 diabetes. Reverse transcribing all isolated RNA meant expressed TCRB transcripts were sequenced. The data were produced by immunoSEQ multiplex PCR, yet TCRdb's version contains in-frame clones alone and is incomplete. The repertoire holds 500,000 to 700,000 clones, with around 15% as singletons. The sequencing sample was made of naive CD4+ T cells from blood. All receptors derive from a man younger than 35 in good health.

This clone was counted only a few times. The chain recombines TRBV2 with TRBJ2-1, with D possibly TRBD2 on 5 matching bases. Trimming removed 6 bases from V and 4 bases from J, with 10 bases in between. Germline CDR1 SNHLY, CDR2 FYNNEI. CDR3 size: 13 residues. CDR3 protein: CASRETSYNEQFF. CDR3 in DNA: TGTGCCAGCAGGGAAACTAGTTACAATGAGCAGTTCTTC.

This clone was counted only a few times. V and J are TRBV9 and TRBJ1-5; D not certain. Germline V gene lookup returns CDR1 SGDLS and CDR2 YYNGEE. The V end was cut by 0 bases, the J end by 2 bases, with 9 bases between. The CDR3 spans 15 residues. The DNA of the CDR3 is TGTGCCAGCAGCGTAGGCAAGGAAGGCAATCAGCCCCAGCATTTT. It yields the protein CASSVGKEGNQPQHF.

This clone was counted a few times. The chain employs TRBV7-9 and TRBJ2-1; TRBD2 matches 8 bases. J gave up 5 bases and V 0 bases, and 3 bases lay outside the gene matches. From germline, CDR1 is SEHNR and CDR2 FQNEAQ (reference sequence). CDR3 length: 15 residues. CDR3 region: CASSLALAGNNEQFF. CDR3 DNA: TGTGCCAGCAGCTTAGCATTAGCGGGAAACAATGAGCAGTTCTTC.

J is TRBJ1-4 and V is TRBV28; possibly TRBD1 for D (6 bases). The ends were cut back, 6 bases at V and 8 bases at J, with 19 bases in the middle. Germline values: CDR1 MDHEN, CDR2 SYDVKM. This CDR3 has 15 residues. In DNA, the CDR3 is TGTGCCAGCAGACCAACACAGGGAGTAAGAGAAAAACTGTTTTTT. Translation: CASRPTQGVREKLFF. Drawing the rest from reference TRBV28 and TRBJ1-4, the complete variable domain is DVKVTQSSRYLVKRTGEKVFLECVQDMDHENMFWYRQDPGLGLRLIYFSYDVKMKEKGDIPEGYSVSREKKERFSLILESASTNQTSMYLCASRPTQGVREKLFFGSGTQLSVL.

The rearrangement uses TRBV6-5 and TRBJ2-7; D not certain. Germline loops: CDR1 MNHEY, CDR2 SVGAGI. CDR3 size: 12 residues. V was shortened by 6 bases and J by 0 bases, with 6 bases between the two germline ends. CDR3 protein: CASRKSSYEQYF. CDR3 nucleotide sequence: TGTGCCAGCAGAAAAAGCTCCTACGAGCAGTACTTC.

The rearrangement uses TRBV14 and TRBJ1-1; TRBD1 agrees at 7 bases. Per the germline V gene, CDR1 is SGHDN and CDR2 is FVKESK. V shed 1 base, J shed 2 bases, and the junction held 7 bases outside the gene matches. The CDR3 loop spans 16 amino acids. The CDR3 DNA reads TGTGCCAGCAGCCAAGGGGGACAGAGGGGAAACACTGAAGCTTTCTTT. Translation gives CASSQGGQRGNTEAFF.

The chain carries TRBV5-1 and TRBJ1-5; 7 positions agree with TRBD1. The germline V gene has CDR1 SGHRS and CDR2 YFSETQ. The CDR3 is 14 residues long. The junction had 8 bases not matched to a gene; V was cut back by 4 bases and J by 7 bases. The CDR3 sequence is CASSPTGVGQPQHF. The CDR3 DNA reads as TGCGCCAGCAGCCCTACAGGGGTTGGGCAGCCCCAGCATTTT.

This clone was recorded a few times. V gene TRBV2 combines with J gene TRBJ1-1, with D possibly matching TRBD1 (5 bases). The ends were cut back, 5 bases at V and 1 base at J, with 11 bases in the middle. The CDR3 is made up of 14 amino acids. Germline-derived CDR1 and CDR2 are SNHLY and FYNNEI. CDR3 bases: TGTGCCAGCAGTCTGACAGCCGCGAACACTGAAGCTTTCTTT. This gives the protein CASSLTAANTEAFF.

This clone has just a few counts. The gene calls are TRBV29-1 and TRBJ2-6; maybe TRBD1 (5 bases). Trimming left V 5 bases short and J 4 bases short, with 15 bases between. The CDR3 spans 15 residues. Germline V gene data show CDR1 as SQVTM and CDR2 as ANQGSEA. For the CDR3, the DNA is TGCAGCGTTCGGCAGGGCCTCGCCGGGGCCAACGTCCTGACTTTC. Translating gives CSVRQGLAGANVLTF. Looking up the rest from reference TRBV29-1 and TRBJ2-6 gives the full variable domain: SAVISQKPSRDICQRGTSLTIQCQVDSQVTMMFWYRQQPGQSLTLIATANQGSEATYESGFVIDKFPISRPNLTFSTLTVSNMSPEDSSIYLCSVRQGLAGANVLTFGAGSRLTVL.

This clone appeared many times. The chain joins TRBV9 to TRBJ2-4; D is unclear. Deletions cut 0 bases from V and 0 bases from J, with 4 bases between. Germline loops: CDR1 SGDLS, CDR2 YYNGEE. The CDR3 extends over 14 amino acids. DNA for the CDR3: TGTGCCAGCAGCGTAGGGGGAGCCAAAAACATTCAGTACTTC. As protein: CASSVGGAKNIQYF. Based on the CDR3 plus reference TRBV9 and TRBJ2-4, the full variable domain is DSGVTQTPKHLITATGQRVTLRCSPRSGDLSVYWYQQSLDQGLQFLIQYYNGEERAKGNILERFSAQQFPDLHSELNLSSLELGDSALYFCASSVGGAKNIQYFGAGTRLSVL.

This clone was detected a few times. The chain joins TRBV30 to TRBJ1-2; maybe TRBD1 (6 bases). Trimming pared 8 bases from V and 0 bases from J, leaving 10 bases between. Germline V lookup: CDR1 GTSNPN, CDR2 SVGIG (reference sequence). CDR3 size: 12 residues. The CDR3 loop reads CARGQSNYGYTF. The CDR3 region has the DNA TGTGCCCGTGGACAGTCTAACTATGGCTACACCTTC.

The J gene is TRBJ1-6, the V gene TRBV18; the D gene is possibly TRBD1 (5 bases). Germline V gene lookup returns CDR1 KGHSH and CDR2 LQKENI. V dropped 5 bases and J dropped 10 bases, with 21 bases sitting between them. This CDR3 has 16 residues. This CDR3 reads CASSSTDRVYRSPLHF. The CDR3 coding sequence is TGTGCCAGCTCATCTACCGACAGAGTGTATAGGTCACCCCTCCACTTT.

This clone was detected only a few times. The V gene is TRBV7-9, the J gene TRBJ1-2; the match to TRBD1 covers 7 bases. CDR3 length equals 17 residues. Per germline, CDR1 SEHNR and CDR2 FQNEAQ (reference sequence). V was pared by 1 base and J by 4 bases, with 12 bases of the junction left unmatched. The CDR3 coding sequence is TGTGCCAGCAGCTTAGAGACAGGGAGGCGAACTAGCTATGGCTACACCTTC. Encoded protein: CASSLETGRRTSYGYTF.